The 8 T cell receptor beta chains listed next were all sequenced from one sample in a study of T cells after yellow fever vaccination. Each CDR3 protein is one row after TCRdb ran MiXCR on the 5' RACE reads. The data show 150,000 to 200,000 distinct CDR3 sequences, over 7% seen once. Sequencing was performed on CD8+ T cells sorted from PBMCs, taken 45 days after the yellow fever booster vaccination. Receptor source: a man aged 18 to 30 who received the YFV17D yellow fever vaccine.

This clonotype was seen more than once but under ten times. V gene TRBV7-6 combines with J gene TRBJ2-5; D remains unclear. CDR3 length: 12 residues. With 0 bases removed from V and 5 bases from J, the gap between germline ends came to 4 bases. Germline V gives CDR1 SGHVS, CDR2 FNYEAQ. The CDR3: CASSLAVETQYF. As DNA, the CDR3 is TGTGCCAGCAGCTTAGCGGTTGAGACCCAGTACTTC.

This clonotype occurred a few times. The rearrangement joins TRBV7-9 to TRBJ2-2; no firm D call. This CDR3 region has 14 residues. The V gene lost 5 bases and the J gene lost 1 base, with 8 bases spanning the gap. Per the germline V gene, CDR1 is SEHNR and CDR2 is FQNEAQ (reference sequence). The CDR3 region is CASSPDGNTGELFF. Written as DNA, the CDR3 is TGTGCCAGCAGCCCGGACGGGAACACCGGGGAGCTGTTTTTT.

This clonotype was recorded a few times. The chain is built from TRBV24-1 and TRBJ2-1; D is ambiguous. There are 12 residues in the CDR3. Germline V gene lookup returns CDR1 KGHDR and CDR2 SFDVKD. The V gene lost 8 bases and the J gene lost 15 bases, with 19 bases spanning the gap. Written as DNA, the CDR3 is TGTGCCACCACCCCGACCAGCTATAGGCGGTTCTTC. This translates into CATTPTSYRRFF.

This clonotype was counted many times. The chain links TRBV4-2 to TRBJ1-1; 7 nucleotides agree with TRBD1. The J segment lost 4 bases and the V segment lost 3 bases, leaving 5 bases of the junction unmatched. Germline CDR1 is LGHNA and CDR2 is YNFKEQ. This CDR3 has 14 residues. The DNA of the CDR3 is TGTGCCAGCAGCCATACAGGGGTTAGCACTGAAGCTTTCTTT. This sequence encodes CASSHTGVSTEAFF.

The sample holds a few counts of this clonotype. This chain joins TRBV20-1 and TRBJ2-1, with 11 bases identical to TRBD2. Germline values: CDR1 DFQATT, CDR2 SNEGSKA (reference sequence). The ends lost 1 base at V and 6 bases at J; junction bases unmatched: 8. CDR3 length equals 16 residues. The CDR3 protein is CSARVLAGGLSNEQFF. CDR3 sequence (DNA): TGCAGTGCTAGAGTGCTAGCGGGGGGCCTATCCAATGAGCAGTTCTTC.

This clonotype was seen a few times. The rearrangement joins TRBV4-3 to TRBJ2-3; D call uncertain. The CDR3 sequence is 16 residues long. Between the trimmed V and J ends, which lost 1 base and 0 bases, there was a span of 11 bases. From germline, CDR1 is LGHNA and CDR2 YSLEER. This CDR3 is CASSQAPYPSTDTQYF. CDR3 coding DNA: TGCGCCAGCAGCCAAGCCCCTTATCCTAGCACAGATACGCAGTATTTT.

This clonotype was counted between two and nine times. The chain joins TRBV19 to TRBJ2-1; 8 nucleotides match TRBD2. V lost 2 bases and J lost 3; bases outside the gene matches: 6. Germline CDR1 is LNHDA and CDR2 is SQIVND (reference sequence). This CDR3 spans 16 amino acids. CDR3 DNA: TGTGCCAGTAGTATAATGGCCGGGGGGGACTACAATGAGCAGTTCTTC. It encodes CASSIMAGGDYNEQFF.

This clonotype came up many times. V and J are TRBV7-9 and TRBJ2-7; D call uncertain. V gave up 2 bases and J gave up 0 bases, with 5 bases separating them. The CDR3 is 13 amino acids. Looked up from germline, CDR1 is SEHNR and CDR2 is FQNEAQ (reference sequence). CDR3 bases: TGTGCCAGCAGCTTACAGAACTCCTACGAGCAGTACGTC. Translated: CASSLQNSYEQYV.